The source of this T cell receptor beta chain is a study of OX40 agonist ivuxolimab in advanced cancers. Overall study: In three patients, partial responses were observed, one with hepatocellular carcinoma and two with cutaneous melanoma. The study's findings and limits: Relative to CD4+, CD8+ T cells held more expanded clones on average. Some patients without response likewise showed low normalized clonal expansion.

Some clones are missing from TCRdb's copy, which holds only in-frame ones; the method was immunoSEQ multiplex PCR. Here the sample spans about 21,000 clones, about 80% being singletons. This clone was counted between two and nine times. Its matching antigen is unknown. The sample was CD4+ or CD8+ T cells sorted from blood, taken in a trial of the OX40 agonist ivuxolimab. The clonotype originates from an adult with an advanced solid tumor such as melanoma, head and neck, liver or kidney cancer.

The DNA for the CDR3 is TGTGCCAGCAGTCCGGACCCCTACACCTTC. It specifies CASSPDPYTF. The V and J genes are TRBV5-8 and TRBJ1-2; D unresolved. CDR1 is SGHTS and CDR2 is YDEGEE in the germline V gene. The CDR3 loop spans 10 amino acids. Trimming took off 5 bases at V and 10 bases at J, with 9 bases between the two ends.